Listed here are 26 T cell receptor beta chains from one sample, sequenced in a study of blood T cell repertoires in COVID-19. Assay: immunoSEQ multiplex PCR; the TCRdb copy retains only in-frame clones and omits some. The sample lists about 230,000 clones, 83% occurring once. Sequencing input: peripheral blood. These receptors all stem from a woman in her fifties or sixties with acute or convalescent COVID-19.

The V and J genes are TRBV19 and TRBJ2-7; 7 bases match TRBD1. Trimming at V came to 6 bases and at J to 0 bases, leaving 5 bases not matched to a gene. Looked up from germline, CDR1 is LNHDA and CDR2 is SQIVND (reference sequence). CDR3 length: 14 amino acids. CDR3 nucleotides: TGTGCCAGTAGGCAACAGGGGTCCTCCTACGAGCAGTACTTC. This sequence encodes CASRQQGSSYEQYF. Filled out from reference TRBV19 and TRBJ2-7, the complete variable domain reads DGGITQSPKYLFRKEGQNVTLSCEQNLNHDAMYWYRQDPGQGLRLIYYSQIVNDFQKGDIAEGYSVSREKKESFPLTVTSAQKNPTAFYLCASRQQGSSYEQYFGPGTRLTVT.

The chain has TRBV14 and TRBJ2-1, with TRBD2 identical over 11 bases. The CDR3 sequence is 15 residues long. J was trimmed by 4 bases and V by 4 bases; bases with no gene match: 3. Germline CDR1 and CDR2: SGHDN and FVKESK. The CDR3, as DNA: TGTGCCAGCAGCCGTGGGACTAGCGGTTACAATGAGCAGTTCTTC. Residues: CASSRGTSGYNEQFF.

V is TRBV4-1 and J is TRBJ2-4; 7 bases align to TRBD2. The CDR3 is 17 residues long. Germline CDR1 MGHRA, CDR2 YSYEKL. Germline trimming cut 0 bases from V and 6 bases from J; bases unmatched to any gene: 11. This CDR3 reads CASSQDRAGPSTNIQYF. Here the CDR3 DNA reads TGCGCCAGCAGCCAAGATAGAGCGGGACCCAGTACAAACATTCAGTACTTC.

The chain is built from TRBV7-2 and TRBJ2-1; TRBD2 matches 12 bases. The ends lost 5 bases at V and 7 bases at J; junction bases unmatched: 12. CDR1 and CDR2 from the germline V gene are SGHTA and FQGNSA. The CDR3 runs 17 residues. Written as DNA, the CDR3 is TGTGCCAGCAGCACTACCGGGACTAGCGGGTCGAGGAATGAGCAGTTCTTC. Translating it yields CASSTTGTSGSRNEQFF.

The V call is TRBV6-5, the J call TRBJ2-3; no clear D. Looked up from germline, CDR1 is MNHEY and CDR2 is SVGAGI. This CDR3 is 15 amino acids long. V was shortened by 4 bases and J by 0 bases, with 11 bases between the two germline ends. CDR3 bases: TGTGCCAGCAGTTCTCGGAGTTATAGCACAGATACGCAGTATTTT. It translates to CASSSRSYSTDTQYF.

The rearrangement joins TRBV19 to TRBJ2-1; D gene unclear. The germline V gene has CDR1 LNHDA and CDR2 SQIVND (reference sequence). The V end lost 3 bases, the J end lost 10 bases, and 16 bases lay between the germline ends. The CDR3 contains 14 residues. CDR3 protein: CASSISWSVREQFF. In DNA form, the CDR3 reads TGTGCCAGTAGTATCTCATGGTCTGTGAGGGAGCAGTTCTTC.

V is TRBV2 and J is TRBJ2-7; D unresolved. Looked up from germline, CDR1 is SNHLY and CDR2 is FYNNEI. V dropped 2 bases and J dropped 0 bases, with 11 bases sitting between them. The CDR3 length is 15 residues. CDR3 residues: CASSELLAASYEQYF. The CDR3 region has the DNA TGTGCCAGCAGTGAACTATTGGCGGCCTCCTACGAGCAGTACTTC.

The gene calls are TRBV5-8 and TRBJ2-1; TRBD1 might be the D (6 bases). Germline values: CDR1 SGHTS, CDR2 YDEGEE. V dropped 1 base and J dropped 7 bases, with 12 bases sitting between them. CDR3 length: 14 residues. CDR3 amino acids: CASSLWGQGNEQFF. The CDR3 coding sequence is TGTGCCAGCAGCTTGTGGGGGCAGGGTAATGAGCAGTTCTTC.

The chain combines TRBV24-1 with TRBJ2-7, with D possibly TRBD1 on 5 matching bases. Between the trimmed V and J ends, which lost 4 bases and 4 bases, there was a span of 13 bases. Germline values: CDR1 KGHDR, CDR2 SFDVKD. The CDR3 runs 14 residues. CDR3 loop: CATSDPGAGYEQYF. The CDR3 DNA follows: TGTGCCACCAGTGACCCCGGTGCAGGGTACGAGCAGTACTTC.

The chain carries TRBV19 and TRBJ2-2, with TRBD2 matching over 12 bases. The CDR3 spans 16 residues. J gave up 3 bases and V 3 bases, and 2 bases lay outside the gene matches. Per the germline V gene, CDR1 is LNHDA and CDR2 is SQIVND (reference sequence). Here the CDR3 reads CASSIGLAGYTGELFF. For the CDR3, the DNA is TGTGCCAGTAGTATCGGACTAGCGGGATACACCGGGGAGCTGTTTTTT.

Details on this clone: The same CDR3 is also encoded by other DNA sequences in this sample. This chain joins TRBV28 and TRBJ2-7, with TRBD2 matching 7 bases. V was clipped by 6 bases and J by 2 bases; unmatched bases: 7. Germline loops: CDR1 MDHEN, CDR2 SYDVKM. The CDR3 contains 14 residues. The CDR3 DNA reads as TGTGCCAGCAGGGGGGGGGTAGGAACCTACGAGCAGTACTTC. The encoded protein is CASRGGVGTYEQYF. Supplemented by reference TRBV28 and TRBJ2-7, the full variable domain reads DVKVTQSSRYLVKRTGEKVFLECVQDMDHENMFWYRQDPGLGLRLIYFSYDVKMKEKGDIPEGYSVSREKKERFSLILESASTNQTSMYLCASRGGVGTYEQYFGPGTRLTVT.

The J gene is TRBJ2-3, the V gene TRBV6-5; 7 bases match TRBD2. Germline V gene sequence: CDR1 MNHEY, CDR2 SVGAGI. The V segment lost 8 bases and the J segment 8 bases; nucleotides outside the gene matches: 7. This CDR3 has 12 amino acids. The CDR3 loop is CASSRGEGTQYF. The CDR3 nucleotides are TGTGCCAGCTCTCGAGGGGAGGGTACGCAGTATTTT.

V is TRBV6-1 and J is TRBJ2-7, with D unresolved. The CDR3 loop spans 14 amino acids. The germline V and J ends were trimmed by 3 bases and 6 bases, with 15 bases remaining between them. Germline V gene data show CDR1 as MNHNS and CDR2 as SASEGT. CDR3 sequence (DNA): TGTGCCAGCAGTGACGCGTGGAGAAATGTCGAGCAGTACTTC. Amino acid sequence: CASSDAWRNVEQYF.

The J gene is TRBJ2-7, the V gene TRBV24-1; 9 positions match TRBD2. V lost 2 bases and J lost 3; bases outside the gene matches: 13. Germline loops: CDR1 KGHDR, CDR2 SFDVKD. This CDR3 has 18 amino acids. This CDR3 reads CATSDCHIQGAGGYEQYF. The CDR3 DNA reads TGTGCCACCAGTGATTGTCACATCCAAGGAGCGGGAGGCTACGAGCAGTACTTC.

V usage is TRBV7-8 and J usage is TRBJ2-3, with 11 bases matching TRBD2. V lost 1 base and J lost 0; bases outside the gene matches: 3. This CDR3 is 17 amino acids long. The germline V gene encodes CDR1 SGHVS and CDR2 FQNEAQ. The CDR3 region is CASSLGLAGSSTDTQYF. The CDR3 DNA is TGTGCCAGCAGCTTAGGACTAGCGGGGTCTAGCACAGATACGCAGTATTTT.

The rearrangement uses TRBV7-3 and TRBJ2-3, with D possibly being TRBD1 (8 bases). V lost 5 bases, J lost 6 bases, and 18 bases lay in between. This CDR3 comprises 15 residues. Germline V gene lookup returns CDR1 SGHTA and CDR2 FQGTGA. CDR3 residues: CASSPGGGGPDTQYF. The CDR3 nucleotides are TGTGCCAGCAGCCCAGGGGGCGGGGGCCCGGATACGCAGTATTTT.

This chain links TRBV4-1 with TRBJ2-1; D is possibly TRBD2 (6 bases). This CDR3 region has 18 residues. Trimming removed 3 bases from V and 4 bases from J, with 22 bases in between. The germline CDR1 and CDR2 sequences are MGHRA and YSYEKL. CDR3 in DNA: TGCGCCAGCAGCCATAACCTCGAAAGCGGGTCGAGTTACAATGAGCAGTTCTTC. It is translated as CASSHNLESGSSYNEQFF.

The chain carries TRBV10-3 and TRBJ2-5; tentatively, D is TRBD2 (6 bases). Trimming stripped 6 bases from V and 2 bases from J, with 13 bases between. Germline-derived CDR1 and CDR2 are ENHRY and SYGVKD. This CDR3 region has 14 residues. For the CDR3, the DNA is TGTGCCATCAGGGGGACTTCCTTACAAGAGACCCAGTACTTC. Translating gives CAIRGTSLQETQYF.

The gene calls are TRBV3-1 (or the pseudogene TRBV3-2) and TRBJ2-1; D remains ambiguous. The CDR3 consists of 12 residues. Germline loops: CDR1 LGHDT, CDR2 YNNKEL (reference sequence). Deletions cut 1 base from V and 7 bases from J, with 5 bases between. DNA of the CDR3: TGTGCCAGCAGCCAAGCGGGTAATGAGCAGTTCTTC. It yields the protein CASSQAGNEQFF.

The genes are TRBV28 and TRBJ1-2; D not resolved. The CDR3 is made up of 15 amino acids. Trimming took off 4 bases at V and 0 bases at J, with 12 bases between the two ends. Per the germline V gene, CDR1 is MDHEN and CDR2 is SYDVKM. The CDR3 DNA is TGTGCCAGCAGTTCCGCCGCTTTAGCTAACTATGGCTACACCTTC. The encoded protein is CASSSAALANYGYTF.

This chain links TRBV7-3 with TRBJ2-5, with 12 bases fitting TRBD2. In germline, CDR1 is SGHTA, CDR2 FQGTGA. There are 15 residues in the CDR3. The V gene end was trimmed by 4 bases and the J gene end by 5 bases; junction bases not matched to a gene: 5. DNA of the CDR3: TGTGCCAGCAGCTCTAGCGGGGGGGCCCGGGAGACCCAGTACTTC. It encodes CASSSSGGARETQYF.

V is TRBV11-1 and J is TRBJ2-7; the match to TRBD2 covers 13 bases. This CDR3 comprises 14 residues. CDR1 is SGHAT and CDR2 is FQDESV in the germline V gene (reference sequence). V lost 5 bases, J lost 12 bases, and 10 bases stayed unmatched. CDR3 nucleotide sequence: TGTGCCAGCAGCCCGGGACTAGCGGGAAAGTCGCGGTACTTC. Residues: CASSPGLAGKSRYF.

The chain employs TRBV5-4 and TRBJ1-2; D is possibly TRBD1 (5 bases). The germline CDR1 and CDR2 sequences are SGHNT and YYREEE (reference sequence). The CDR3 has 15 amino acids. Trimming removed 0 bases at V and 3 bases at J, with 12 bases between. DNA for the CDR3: TGTGCCAGCAGCTTGGGACAGCCGGAAGACTATGGCTACACCTTC. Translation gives CASSLGQPEDYGYTF.

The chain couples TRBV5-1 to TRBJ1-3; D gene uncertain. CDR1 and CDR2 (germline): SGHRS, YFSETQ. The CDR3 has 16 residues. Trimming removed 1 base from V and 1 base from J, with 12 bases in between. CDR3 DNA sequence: TGCGCCAGCAGCTTGTCCGGCGAGGGTTCTGGAAACACCATATATTTT. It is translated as CASSLSGEGSGNTIYF.

CDR3 DNA: TGTGCCAGCAGCCGACAACTAGCGGGGGTTGGTAAAAACATTCAGTACTTC. This gives the protein CASSRQLAGVGKNIQYF. The chain has TRBV3-1 (or the pseudogene TRBV3-2) and TRBJ2-4; 11 bases are shared with TRBD2. This CDR3 is built from 17 residues. Germline CDR1 LGHDT, CDR2 YNNKEL (reference sequence). J lost 4 bases, V lost 4 bases, and 9 bases had no gene match.

The CDR3 is CASRGGNSPLHF. CDR3 in DNA: TGTGCCAGCAGGGGAGGTAATTCACCCCTCCACTTT. The chain joins TRBV28 to TRBJ1-6; D gene uncertain. The V end lost 6 bases, the J end lost 6 bases, and 6 bases lay between the germline ends. CDR1 and CDR2 (germline): MDHEN, SYDVKM. The CDR3 loop spans 12 amino acids.